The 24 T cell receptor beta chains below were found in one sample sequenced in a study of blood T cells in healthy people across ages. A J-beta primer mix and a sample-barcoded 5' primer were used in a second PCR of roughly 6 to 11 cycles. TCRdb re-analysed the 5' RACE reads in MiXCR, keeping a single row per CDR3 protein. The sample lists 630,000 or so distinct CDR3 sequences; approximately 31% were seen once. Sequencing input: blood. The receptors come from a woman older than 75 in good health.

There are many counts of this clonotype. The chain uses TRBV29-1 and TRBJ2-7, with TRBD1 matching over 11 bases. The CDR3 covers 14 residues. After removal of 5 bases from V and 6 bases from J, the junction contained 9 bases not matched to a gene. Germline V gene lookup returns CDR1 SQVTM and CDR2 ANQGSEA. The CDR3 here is CSVPAGTGGREQYF. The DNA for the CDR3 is TGCAGCGTTCCAGCCGGGACAGGGGGGCGCGAGCAGTACTTC.

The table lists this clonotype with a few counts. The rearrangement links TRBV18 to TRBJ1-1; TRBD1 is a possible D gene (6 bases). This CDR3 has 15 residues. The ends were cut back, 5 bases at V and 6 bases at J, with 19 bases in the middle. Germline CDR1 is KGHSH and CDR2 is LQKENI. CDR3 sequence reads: CASSFLQGEIAEAFF. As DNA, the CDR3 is TGTGCCAGCTCATTTTTACAGGGTGAAATTGCTGAAGCTTTCTTT. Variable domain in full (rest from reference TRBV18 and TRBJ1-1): NAGVMQNPRHLVRRRGQEARLRCSPMKGHSHVYWYRQLPEEGLKFMVYLQKENIIDESGMPKERFSAEFPKEGPSILRIQQVVRGDSAAYFCASSFLQGEIAEAFFGQGTRLTVV.

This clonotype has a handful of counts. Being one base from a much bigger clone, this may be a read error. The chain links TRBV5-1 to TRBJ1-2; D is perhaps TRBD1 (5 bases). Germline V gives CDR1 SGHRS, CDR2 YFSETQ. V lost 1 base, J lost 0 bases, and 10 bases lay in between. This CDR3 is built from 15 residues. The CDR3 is CASSLSGRTNYGYTF. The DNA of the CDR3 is TGCGCCAGCAGCTTGTCAGGGAGAACTAACTATGGCTACACCTTC.

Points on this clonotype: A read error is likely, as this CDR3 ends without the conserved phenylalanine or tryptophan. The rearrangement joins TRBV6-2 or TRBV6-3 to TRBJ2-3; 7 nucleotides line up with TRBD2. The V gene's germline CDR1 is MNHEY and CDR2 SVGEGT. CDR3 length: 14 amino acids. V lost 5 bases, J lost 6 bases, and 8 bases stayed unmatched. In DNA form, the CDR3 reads TGTGCCAGCAGTACCCGGGGAGGGAGCGATACGCAGTATGTT. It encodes CASSTRGGSDTQYV.

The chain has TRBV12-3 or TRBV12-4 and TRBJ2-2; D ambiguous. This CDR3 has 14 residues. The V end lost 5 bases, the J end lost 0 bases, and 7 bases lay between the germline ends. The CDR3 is CASSTASNTGELFF. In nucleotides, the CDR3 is TGTGCCAGCAGTACAGCCTCGAACACCGGGGAGCTGTTTTTT.

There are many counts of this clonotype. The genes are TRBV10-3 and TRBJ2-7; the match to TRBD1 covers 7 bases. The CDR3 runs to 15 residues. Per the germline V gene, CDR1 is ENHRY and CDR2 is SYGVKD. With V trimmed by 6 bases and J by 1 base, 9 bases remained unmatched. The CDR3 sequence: CAIRRQGRGSYEQYF. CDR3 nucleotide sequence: TGTGCCATCAGGAGACAGGGACGGGGTTCCTACGAGCAGTACTTC.

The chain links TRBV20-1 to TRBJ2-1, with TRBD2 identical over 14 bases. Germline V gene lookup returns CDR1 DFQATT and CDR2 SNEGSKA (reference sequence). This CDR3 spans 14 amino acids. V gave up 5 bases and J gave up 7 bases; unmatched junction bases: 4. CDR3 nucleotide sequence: TGCAGTGCTGGGACTAGCGGGAGAAGGAATGAGCAGTTCTTC. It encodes CSAGTSGRRNEQFF.

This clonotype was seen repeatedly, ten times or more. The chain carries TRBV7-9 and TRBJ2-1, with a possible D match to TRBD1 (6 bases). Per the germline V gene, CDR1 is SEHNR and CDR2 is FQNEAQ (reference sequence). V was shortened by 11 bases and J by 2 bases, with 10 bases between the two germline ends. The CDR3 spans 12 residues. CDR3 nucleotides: TGTGCCTGGGGGCAGACCTACAATGAGCAGTTCTTC. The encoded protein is CAWGQTYNEQFF. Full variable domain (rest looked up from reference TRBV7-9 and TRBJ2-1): DTGVSQNPRHKITKRGQNVTFRCDPISEHNRLYWYRQTLGQGPEFLTYFQNEAQLEKSRLLSDRFSAERPKGSFSTLEIQRTEQGDSAMYLCAWGQTYNEQFFGPGTRLTVL.

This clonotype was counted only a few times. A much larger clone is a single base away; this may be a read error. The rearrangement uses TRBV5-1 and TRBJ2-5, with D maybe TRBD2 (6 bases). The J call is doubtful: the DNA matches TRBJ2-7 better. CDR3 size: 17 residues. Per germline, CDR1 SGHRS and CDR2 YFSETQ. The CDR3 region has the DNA TGCGCCAGCAGCTCGGACCCGGTTGGAGGGACCCGCTACGAGCAGTACTTC. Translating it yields CASSSDPVGGTRYEQYF.

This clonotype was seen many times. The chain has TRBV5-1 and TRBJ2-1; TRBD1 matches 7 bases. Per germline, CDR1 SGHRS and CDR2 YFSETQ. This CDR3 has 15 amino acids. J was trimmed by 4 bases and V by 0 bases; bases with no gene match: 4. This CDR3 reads CASSLDSTGYNEQFF. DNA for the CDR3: TGCGCCAGCAGCTTGGATTCGACAGGGTACAATGAGCAGTTCTTC.

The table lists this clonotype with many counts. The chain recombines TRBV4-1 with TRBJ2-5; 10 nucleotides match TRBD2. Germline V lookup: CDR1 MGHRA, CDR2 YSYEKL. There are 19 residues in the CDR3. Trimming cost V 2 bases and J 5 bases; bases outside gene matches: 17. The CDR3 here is CASSQKLVAGGVDTETQYF. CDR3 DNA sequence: TGCGCCAGCAGCCAAAAATTGGTAGCGGGGGGCGTCGATACGGAGACCCAGTACTTC.

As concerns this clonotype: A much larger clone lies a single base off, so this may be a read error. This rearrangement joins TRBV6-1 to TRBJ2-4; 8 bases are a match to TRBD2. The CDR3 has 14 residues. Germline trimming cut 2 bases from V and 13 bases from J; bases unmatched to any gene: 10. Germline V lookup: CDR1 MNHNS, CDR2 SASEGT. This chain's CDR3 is CASSEPGGPYGQYF. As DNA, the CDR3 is TGTGCCAGCAGTGAACCGGGGGGGCCCTACGGGCAGTACTTC.

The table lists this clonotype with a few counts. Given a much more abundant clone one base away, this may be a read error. CDR3 nucleotide sequence: TGCGCCAGCAGCTGGGGGGGGACAGGGAACTACGAGCAGTACTTC. It encodes CASSWGGTGNYEQYF. J is TRBJ2-5 and V is TRBV5-1; 9 bases match TRBD1. The DNA end favors TRBJ2-7, so the J call may be wrong. The length of the CDR3 is 15 residues. Germline V CDR1 and CDR2: SGHRS, YFSETQ.

CDR3 residues: CAWSVLEGQGIFLGTEAFF. The CDR3 nucleotides are TGTGCCTGGAGTGTCCTAGAGGGACAGGGGATATTTCTGGGCACTGAAGCTTTCTTT. The chain carries TRBV30 and TRBJ1-1, with 10 positions matching TRBD1. Germline CDR1 reads GTSNPN; CDR2 reads SVGIG (reference sequence). After removal of 0 bases from V and 4 bases from J, the junction contained 17 bases not matched to a gene. The CDR3 consists of 19 residues.

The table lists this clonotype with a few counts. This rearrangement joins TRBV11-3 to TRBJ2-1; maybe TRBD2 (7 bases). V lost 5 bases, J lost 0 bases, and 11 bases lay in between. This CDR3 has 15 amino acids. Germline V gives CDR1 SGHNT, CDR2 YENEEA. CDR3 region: CASSRGGGSYNEQFF. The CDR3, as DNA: TGTGCCAGCAGCCGAGGGGGGGGCTCCTACAATGAGCAGTTCTTC.

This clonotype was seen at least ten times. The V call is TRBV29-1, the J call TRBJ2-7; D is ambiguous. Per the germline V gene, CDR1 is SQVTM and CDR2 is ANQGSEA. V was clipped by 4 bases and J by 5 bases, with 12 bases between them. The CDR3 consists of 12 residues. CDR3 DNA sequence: TGCAGCGTTGTAGGAGTAGATAACGAGCAGTACTTC. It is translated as CSVVGVDNEQYF.

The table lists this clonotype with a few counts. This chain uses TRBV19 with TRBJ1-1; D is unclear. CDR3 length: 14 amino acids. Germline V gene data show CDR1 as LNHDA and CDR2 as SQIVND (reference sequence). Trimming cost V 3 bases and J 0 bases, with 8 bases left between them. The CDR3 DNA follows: TGTGCCAGTAGTATCGTGGATTTGAACACTGAAGCTTTCTTT. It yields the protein CASSIVDLNTEAFF. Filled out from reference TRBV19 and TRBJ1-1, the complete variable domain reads DGGITQSPKYLFRKEGQNVTLSCEQNLNHDAMYWYRQDPGQGLRLIYYSQIVNDFQKGDIAEGYSVSREKKESFPLTVTSAQKNPTAFYLCASSIVDLNTEAFFGQGTRLTVV.

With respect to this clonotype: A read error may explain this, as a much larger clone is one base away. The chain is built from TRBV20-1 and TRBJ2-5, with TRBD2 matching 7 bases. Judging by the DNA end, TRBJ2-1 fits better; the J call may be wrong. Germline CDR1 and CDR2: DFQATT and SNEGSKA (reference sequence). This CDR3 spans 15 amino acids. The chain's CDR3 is CSAVEMGGGKETQFF. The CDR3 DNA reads TGCAGTGCTGTCGAAATGGGCGGGGGAAAAGAGACCCAGTTCTTC.

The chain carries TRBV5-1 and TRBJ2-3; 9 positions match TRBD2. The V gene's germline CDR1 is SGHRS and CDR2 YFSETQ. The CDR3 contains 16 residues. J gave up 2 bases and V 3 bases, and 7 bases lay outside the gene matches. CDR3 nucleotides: TGCGCCAGCAGCTCGTATAGCGGGGGAATCACAGATACGCAGTATTTT. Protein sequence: CASSSYSGGITDTQYF. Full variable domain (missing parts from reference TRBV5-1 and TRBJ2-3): KAGVTQTPRYLIKTRGQQVTLSCSPISGHRSVSWYQQTPGQGLQFLFEYFSETQRNKGNFPGRFSGRQFSNSRSEMNVSTLELGDSALYLCASSSYSGGITDTQYFGPGTRLTVL.

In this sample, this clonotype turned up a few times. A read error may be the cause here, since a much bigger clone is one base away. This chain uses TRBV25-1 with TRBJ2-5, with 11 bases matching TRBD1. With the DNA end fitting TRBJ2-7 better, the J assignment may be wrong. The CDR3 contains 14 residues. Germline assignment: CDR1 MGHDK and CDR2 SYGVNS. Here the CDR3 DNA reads TGTGCCAGCAGGGCGGACAGGGGGCCCGACGAGCAGTACTTC. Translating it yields CASRADRGPDEQYF.

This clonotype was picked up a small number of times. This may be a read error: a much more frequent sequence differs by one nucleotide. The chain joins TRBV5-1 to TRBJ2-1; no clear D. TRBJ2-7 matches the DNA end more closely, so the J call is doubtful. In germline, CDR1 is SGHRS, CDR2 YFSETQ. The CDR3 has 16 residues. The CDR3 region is CASSPSVFSSYNEQYF. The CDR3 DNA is TGCGCCAGCAGCCCCTCGGTCTTTAGCTCCTACAATGAGCAGTACTTC.

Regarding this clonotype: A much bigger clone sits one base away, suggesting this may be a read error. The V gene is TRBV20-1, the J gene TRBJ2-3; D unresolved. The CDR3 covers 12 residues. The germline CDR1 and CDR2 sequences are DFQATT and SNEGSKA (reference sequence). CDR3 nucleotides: TGCAGGGCTCAGCCTCTAGCAGATACGCAGTATTTT. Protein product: CRAQPLADTQYF.

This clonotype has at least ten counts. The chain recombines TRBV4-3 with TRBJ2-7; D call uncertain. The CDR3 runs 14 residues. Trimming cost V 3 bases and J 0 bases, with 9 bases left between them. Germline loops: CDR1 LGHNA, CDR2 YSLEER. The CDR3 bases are TGCGCCAGCAGCCACCGGACGGGCTCCTACGAGCAGTACTTC. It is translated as CASSHRTGSYEQYF.

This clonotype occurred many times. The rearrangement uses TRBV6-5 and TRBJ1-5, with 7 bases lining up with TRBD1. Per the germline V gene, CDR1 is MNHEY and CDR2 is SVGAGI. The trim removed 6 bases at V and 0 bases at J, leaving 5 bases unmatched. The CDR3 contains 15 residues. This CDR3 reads CASSENRGSNQPQHF. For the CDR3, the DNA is TGTGCCAGCAGCGAAAACAGGGGTAGCAATCAGCCCCAGCATTTT.